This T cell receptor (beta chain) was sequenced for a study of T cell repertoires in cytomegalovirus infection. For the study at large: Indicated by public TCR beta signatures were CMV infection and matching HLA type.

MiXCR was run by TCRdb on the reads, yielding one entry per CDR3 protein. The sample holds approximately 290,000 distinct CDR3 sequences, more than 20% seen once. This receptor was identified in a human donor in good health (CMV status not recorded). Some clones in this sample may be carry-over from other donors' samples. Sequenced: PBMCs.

CDR3 sequence reads: CASRKTGTGELFF. The CDR3 bases are TGTGCCAGCAGGAAAACAGGGACCGGGGAGCTGTTTTTT. The J gene is TRBJ2-2, the V gene TRBV6-2 or TRBV6-3; D is possibly TRBD1 (6 bases). V was shortened by 6 bases and J by 5 bases, with 10 bases between the two germline ends. CDR1 is MNHEY and CDR2 is SVGEGT in the germline V gene. CDR3 length: 13 amino acids.